These 7 T cell receptor beta chains share one sample of origin, sequenced in a study of brain T cells in children with intractable seizures. Here immunoSEQ multiplex PCR was the method, and the copy in TCRdb shows in-frame clones only, minus some. The sample gives 75,000 to 80,000 clones, roughly 91% of which show up once; roughly 1.5% is in the top ten. Specimen: peripheral blood, collected at surgery. The origin of the receptors is a boy under two years old with tuberous sclerosis and intractable seizures.

This chain links TRBV12-5 with TRBJ1-5, with a possible D match to TRBD1 (6 bases). V was trimmed by 7 bases and J by 6 bases, leaving 10 bases between them. Germline V gene sequence: CDR1 LGHNT, CDR2 FRNRAP. This CDR3 comprises 12 residues. For the CDR3, the DNA is TGTGCTAGTGATGAAGGGGGTCAGCCCCAGCATTTT. Translated: CASDEGGQPQHF.

The chain combines TRBV27 with TRBJ2-4; D unclear. CDR1 is MNHEY, CDR2 SMNVEV, per germline (reference sequence). Between the trimmed V and J ends, which lost 7 bases and 0 bases, there was a span of 10 bases. The CDR3 totals 14 residues. In nucleotides, the CDR3 is TGTGCCAGCAAGTCGTTACTAGCCAAAAACATTCAGTACTTC. It specifies CASKSLLAKNIQYF.

The chain uses TRBV11-2 and TRBJ1-1, with D tentatively TRBD1 (5 bases). The germline V gene encodes CDR1 SGHAT and CDR2 FQNNGV. Trimming stripped 4 bases from V and 10 bases from J, with 13 bases between. This CDR3 contains 12 residues. This CDR3 is CASSSSRQGAFF. CDR3 in DNA: TGTGCCAGCAGCTCCAGCAGGCAGGGAGCTTTCTTT.

V and J are TRBV5-8 and TRBJ1-1; D uncertain. The CDR3 is 16 amino acids. Trimming shortened V by 0 bases and J by 1 base, and 13 bases separated the two germline ends. Per germline, CDR1 SGHTS and CDR2 YDEGEE. The CDR3, as DNA: TGTGCCAGCAGCTTGGTAGGACCCATAAGGAACACTGAAGCTTTCTTT. This codes for CASSLVGPIRNTEAFF.

The chain links TRBV30 to TRBJ2-1; D ambiguous. Germline V lookup: CDR1 GTSNPN, CDR2 SVGIG (reference sequence). With 0 bases removed from V and 9 bases from J, the gap between germline ends came to 15 bases. The CDR3 is 14 amino acids. The CDR3: CAWSVRARIGEQFF. CDR3 coding DNA: TGTGCCTGGAGTGTACGGGCAAGAATTGGTGAGCAGTTCTTC. Using reference TRBV30 and TRBJ2-1 for the parts outside the CDR3, the full variable domain is SQTIHQWPATLVQPVGSPLSLECTVEGTSNPNLYWYRQAAGRGLQLLFYSVGIGQISSEVPQNLSASRPQDRQFILSSKKLLLSDSGFYLCAWSVRARIGEQFFGPGTRLTVL.

This rearrangement joins TRBV4-2 to TRBJ1-2; TRBD1 agrees at 9 bases. The CDR3 totals 22 residues. V shed 0 bases, J shed 2 bases, and the junction held 22 bases outside the gene matches. Germline CDR1 reads LGHNA; CDR2 reads YNFKEQ. Here the CDR3 reads CASSQDSHEKNNIDRGNYGYTF. The CDR3 bases are TGTGCCAGCAGCCAAGATAGCCATGAAAAAAATAACATTGACAGGGGGAACTATGGCTACACCTTC.

The J gene is TRBJ2-5, the V gene TRBV4-2; D could derive from TRBD1 or TRBD2 (6 bases each). The V gene lost 1 base and the J gene lost 1 base, with 10 bases spanning the gap. From germline, CDR1 is LGHNA and CDR2 YNFKEQ. This CDR3 has 15 residues. The CDR3 coding sequence is TGTGCCAGCAGCCAAGGAGGGGGGCTCCAAGAGACCCAGTACTTC. This translates into CASSQGGGLQETQYF.